The 19 T cell receptor beta chains presented below share a single source sample, sequenced in a study of CD8 T cells in ankylosing spondylitis. TCRdb re-analysed the 5' RACE reads in MiXCR, keeping a single row per CDR3 protein. This table has 25,000 to 30,000 distinct CDR3 sequences, 7.9% appearing once. Sequencing used blood. These receptors originate from a male donor with ankylosing spondylitis or in good health (not recorded which).

The gene calls are TRBV20-1 and TRBJ2-3, with 9 positions matching TRBD2. Germline-derived CDR1 and CDR2 are DFQATT and SNEGSKA (reference sequence). Trimming at V came to 2 bases and at J to 6 bases, leaving 6 bases not matched to a gene. This CDR3 has 14 residues. The chain's CDR3 is CSARLAGLGDTQYF. The DNA of the CDR3 is TGCAGTGCTAGACTAGCGGGACTCGGGGATACGCAGTATTTT.

This clonotype was counted between two and nine times. The chain is built from TRBV6-5 and TRBJ2-1, with D perhaps being TRBD1 or TRBD2 (5 bases each). The V end was cut by 8 bases, the J end by 4 bases, with 21 bases between. The CDR3 sequence is 16 residues long. CDR1 and CDR2 from the germline V gene are MNHEY and SVGAGI. DNA for the CDR3: TGTGCCAGCGGAAGGGTTGGGGGTCAGCGGTACAATGAGCAGTTCTTC. Its translation is CASGRVGGQRYNEQFF.

This clonotype was seen repeatedly, ten times or more. Here the CDR3 reads CASSPRGVGVTEAFF. CDR3 coding DNA: TGTGCCAGCAGCCCCCGGGGCGTTGGTGTCACTGAAGCTTTCTTT. The chain combines TRBV11-2 with TRBJ1-1; a possible D gene is TRBD1 (5 bases). Germline CDR1 reads SGHAT; CDR2 reads FQNNGV. V dropped 5 bases and J dropped 4 bases, with 17 bases sitting between them. The length of the CDR3 is 15 residues.

This clonotype has more than one count but fewer than ten. This sequence joins TRBV7-6 and TRBJ1-4; perhaps TRBD1 as D (5 bases). V was shortened by 4 bases and J by 3 bases, with 12 bases between the two germline ends. The CDR3 sequence is 15 residues long. Germline CDR1 and CDR2: SGHVS and FNYEAQ. The CDR3 protein is CASSSIGGANEKLFF. The CDR3 bases are TGTGCCAGCAGCTCCATTGGGGGGGCTAATGAAAAACTGTTTTTT.

The sample holds many counts of this clonotype. The rearrangement joins TRBV7-3 to TRBJ2-1; D might be TRBD1 (9 bases). This CDR3 comprises 17 residues. Deletions cut 5 bases from V and 7 bases from J, with 24 bases between. Germline V gives CDR1 SGHTA, CDR2 FQGTGA. CDR3 in DNA: TGTGCCAGCAGCCCCGATAGCGGGACAGGGAGATCAAATGAGCAGTTCTTC. Residues: CASSPDSGTGRSNEQFF.

This chain links TRBV7-2 with TRBJ2-2; D is undetermined. This CDR3 contains 14 residues. The germline CDR1 and CDR2 sequences are SGHTA and FQGNSA. The V end was cut by 6 bases, the J end by 2 bases, with 10 bases between. CDR3 in DNA: TGTGCCAGCAGTTATGGGATTAACACCGGGGAGCTGTTTTTT. Protein sequence: CASSYGINTGELFF.

This clonotype was observed at least ten times. The genes are TRBV20-1 and TRBJ2-2; D may be TRBD1 or TRBD2 (6 bases each). This CDR3 region has 13 residues. Germline V gene lookup returns CDR1 DFQATT and CDR2 SNEGSKA (reference sequence). Deletions cut 6 bases from V and 6 bases from J, with 14 bases between. CDR3 in amino acids: CSALHGGAGELFF. CDR3 DNA sequence: TGCAGTGCCCTTCACGGGGGCGCCGGGGAGCTGTTTTTT.

This clonotype was observed many times. This chain uses TRBV7-2 with TRBJ1-1, with TRBD1 as a possible D gene (5 bases). The CDR3 consists of 15 residues. The V end was cut by 5 bases, the J end by 6 bases, with 19 bases between. CDR1 SGHTA and CDR2 FQGNSA come from the germline V gene. The CDR3 DNA reads TGTGCCAGCAGCGCTTGGACAAGGAGTAACGCTGAAGCTTTCTTT. Its protein product is CASSAWTRSNAEAFF.

This clonotype was counted between two and nine times. This chain links TRBV6-2 or TRBV6-3 with TRBJ2-1; TRBD1 matches at 8 bases. CDR1 and CDR2 (germline): MNHEY, SVGEGT. The CDR3 extends over 15 amino acids. With 8 bases clipped from V and 4 bases from J, the junction kept 10 bases outside the gene matches. As DNA, the CDR3 is TGTGCCAGCGGACCCCTCGGACAGGGTTACAATGAGCAGTTCTTC. As protein: CASGPLGQGYNEQFF.

The chain links TRBV21-1 to TRBJ2-1; the table's D call TRBD2 went unverified against the DNA. TRBV21-1 constitutes a pseudogene. This CDR3 has 19 amino acids. The DNA for the CDR3 is TGTGCCAGCAGCAACGGGTTAGGTAGCGGGGGCCTAAAATACAATGAGCAGTTCTTC. It is translated as CASSNGLGSGGLKYNEQFF.

The rearrangement joins TRBV29-1 to TRBJ1-3; possible D gene TRBD1, 6 bases. CDR3 length equals 10 residues. V was cut by 1 base and J by 15 bases, with 10 bases left in between. Germline V lookup: CDR1 SQVTM, CDR2 ANQGSEA. CDR3 in DNA: TGCAGCGTTGAAGCAGGGGCCCCATATTTT. It yields the protein CSVEAGAPYF.

The gene calls are TRBV20-1 and TRBJ1-5; 8 bases map to TRBD1. This CDR3 contains 13 residues. Germline CDR1 is DFQATT and CDR2 is SNEGSKA (reference sequence). Trimming cost V 5 bases and J 4 bases; bases outside gene matches: 4. The DNA of the CDR3 is TGCAGTGCTTCTCGACAGGGGAATCAGCCCCAGCATTTT. Translating it yields CSASRQGNQPQHF.

This chain joins TRBV5-6 and TRBJ1-1, with TRBD1 matching over 8 bases. Per the germline V gene, CDR1 is SGHDT and CDR2 is YYEEEE. Losses at the gene ends were 2 bases for V and 4 bases for J; bases not matched to a gene: 7. The CDR3 has 15 amino acids. CDR3 in DNA: TGTGCCAGCAGCTTCCAGGACAGGGAGGGCACTGAAGCTTTCTTT. Translated, it gives CASSFQDREGTEAFF.

The CDR3, as DNA: TGCAGCGTTGAATACCCTGCAGGGGGCGAGGAGACCCAGTACTTC. As protein: CSVEYPAGGEETQYF. The chain carries TRBV29-1 and TRBJ2-5; 8 positions match TRBD1. The CDR3 runs to 15 residues. With V trimmed by 2 bases and J by 5 bases, 10 bases remained unmatched. Germline CDR1 is SQVTM and CDR2 is ANQGSEA.

Details on this clonotype: A much larger clone lies one base from this, so it may be a read error. J is TRBJ1-1 and V is TRBV12-3 or TRBV12-4; tentative D call: TRBD1 (6 bases). The V gene lost 6 bases and the J gene lost 7 bases, with 12 bases spanning the gap. CDR3 length: 12 amino acids. CDR3 residues: CASRRGADEAFF. The CDR3 DNA reads as TGTGCCAGCAGAAGGGGGGCCGATGAAGCTTTCTTT.

The V call is TRBV7-2, the J call TRBJ2-2; D gene uncertain. The CDR3 spans 12 residues. V gave up 4 bases and J gave up 6 bases, with 6 bases separating them. Germline CDR1 reads SGHTA; CDR2 reads FQGNSA. CDR3 residues: CASSSDAGELFF. CDR3 sequence (DNA): TGTGCCAGCAGCTCCGACGCCGGGGAGCTGTTTTTT.

This clonotype was counted a few times. The CDR3 is CASSRRGLAGGRNTGELFF. In nucleotides, the CDR3 is TGTGCCAGCAGTCGCCGTGGACTAGCGGGGGGGAGAAACACCGGGGAGCTGTTTTTT. The V call is TRBV6-5, the J call TRBJ2-2, with TRBD2 matching over 15 bases. The germline V gene encodes CDR1 MNHEY and CDR2 SVGAGI. This CDR3 contains 19 residues. With V trimmed by 5 bases and J by 2 bases, 9 bases remained unmatched.

This clonotype was observed a handful of times. The chain links TRBV10-3 to TRBJ1-4; 8 bases are a match to TRBD1. This CDR3 contains 14 residues. Germline V gene sequence: CDR1 ENHRY, CDR2 SYGVKD. The V segment lost 6 bases and the J segment 7 bases; nucleotides outside the gene matches: 7. The CDR3 DNA follows: TGTGCCATCAGCCCGACAGGGGTCCGTGAAAAACTGTTTTTT. Protein: CAISPTGVREKLFF.

At least ten counts were recorded for this clonotype. The V call is TRBV12-3 or TRBV12-4, the J call TRBJ1-5; D is perhaps TRBD1 (6 bases). The CDR3 is made up of 13 amino acids. V was clipped by 2 bases and J by 7 bases, with 9 bases between them. CDR3 sequence (DNA): TGTGCCAGCAGTTTAAAGACAGGCCAGCCCCAGCATTTT. Translation: CASSLKTGQPQHF.